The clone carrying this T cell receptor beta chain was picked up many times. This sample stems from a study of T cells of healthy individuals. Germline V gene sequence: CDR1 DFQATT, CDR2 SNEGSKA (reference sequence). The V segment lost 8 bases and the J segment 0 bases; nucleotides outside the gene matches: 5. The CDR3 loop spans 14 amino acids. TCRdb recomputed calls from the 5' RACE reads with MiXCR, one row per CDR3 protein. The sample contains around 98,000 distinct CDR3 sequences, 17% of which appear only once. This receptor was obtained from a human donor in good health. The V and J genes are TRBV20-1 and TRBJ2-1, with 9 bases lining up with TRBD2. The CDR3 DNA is TGCAGTAAAAGCGGGGGGCCCTCCTACAATGAGCAGTTCTTC. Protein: CSKSGGPSYNEQFF.